These 24 T cell receptor beta chains were all obtained from the same sample, sequenced in a study of CD8+ T cells in alopecia areata. As the sequencing template, cDNA was produced by extracting RNA and reverse transcribing it. Assay: immunoSEQ multiplex PCR; the TCRdb copy retains only in-frame clones and omits some. This table has fewer than 150,000 clones, 58% appearing once. The sample consisted of CD4+ T cells sorted from blood, taken at week 0. The receptors shown here come from a human donor with alopecia areata.

This clone was seen only a few times. The gene calls are TRBV20-1 and TRBJ2-1; D gene ambiguous. The CDR3 runs to 10 residues. CDR1 DFQATT and CDR2 SNEGSKA come from the germline V gene (reference sequence). The V gene lost 3 bases and the J gene lost 8 bases, with 5 bases spanning the gap. Written as DNA, the CDR3 is TGCAGTGCTAGTTGGTATGAGCAGTTCTTC. This sequence encodes CSASWYEQFF.

The chain is built from TRBV4-1 and TRBJ2-1, with 13 bases lining up with TRBD2. After removal of 3 bases from V and 6 bases from J, the junction contained 5 bases not matched to a gene. Germline V gene lookup returns CDR1 MGHRA and CDR2 YSYEKL. The CDR3 consists of 16 residues. The CDR3 reads CASSQFWTSGGNEQFF. CDR3 bases: TGCGCCAGCAGCCAGTTTTGGACTAGCGGGGGCAATGAGCAGTTCTTC.

This clone was seen a single time. The chain combines TRBV5-1 with TRBJ2-5, with D possibly matching TRBD1 (6 bases). With 4 bases removed from V and 1 base from J, the gap between germline ends came to 8 bases. The CDR3 covers 13 residues. Germline V lookup: CDR1 SGHRS, CDR2 YFSETQ. CDR3 residues: CASSMDSQETQYF. CDR3 DNA: TGCGCCAGCAGCATGGACAGCCAAGAGACCCAGTACTTC.

This chain connects TRBV7-9 to TRBJ2-2; D is possibly TRBD1 or TRBD2 (5 bases each). Germline V gene sequence: CDR1 SEHNR, CDR2 FQNEAQ (reference sequence). This CDR3 spans 12 amino acids. Trimming took 3 bases from V and 8 from J, leaving 7 bases between them. DNA for the CDR3: TGTGCCAGCAGCTTCGGGGCGGGGGAGCTGTTTTTT. Amino acid sequence: CASSFGAGELFF.

The chain links TRBV25-1 to TRBJ1-1, with no clear D. With 7 bases removed from V and 4 bases from J, the gap between germline ends came to 10 bases. Germline V CDR1 and CDR2: MGHDK, SYGVNS. This CDR3 region has 12 residues. As DNA, the CDR3 is TGTGCCAGCACATTGGTCAGCACTGAAGCTTTCTTT. The encoded protein is CASTLVSTEAFF.

This clone was seen only a few times. The rearrangement joins TRBV28 to TRBJ1-2, with TRBD1 identical over 10 bases. Germline V gives CDR1 MDHEN, CDR2 SYDVKM. Trimming cost V 10 bases and J 8 bases; bases outside gene matches: 7. The CDR3 contains 12 residues. CDR3 loop: CATRQGAEGYTF. The DNA for the CDR3 is TGTGCCACACGACAGGGGGCTGAAGGCTACACCTTC.

CDR3 residues: CASSLFSTSGGLYEQYF. CDR3 DNA: TGTGCCAGCAGCTTATTTTCGACTAGCGGGGGGCTTTACGAGCAGTACTTC. This chain links TRBV7-2 with TRBJ2-7, with 13 bases lining up with TRBD2. CDR1 is SGHTA, CDR2 FQGNSA, per germline. This CDR3 has 17 amino acids. V was pared by 2 bases and J by 4 bases, with 8 bases of the junction left unmatched.

This clone has only a few counts. The chain joins TRBV7-9 to TRBJ2-7; 8 nucleotides agree with TRBD2. The germline gives CDR1 SEHNR, CDR2 FQNEAQ (reference sequence). The CDR3 runs 12 residues. V shed 8 bases and J 5 bases; nucleotides not matched to a gene: 5. The CDR3 DNA sequence: TGTGCCAGCGGACGACTAGCGCACGAGCAGTACTTC. Its protein product is CASGRLAHEQYF.

The rearrangement joins TRBV6-6 to TRBJ2-7, with 7 bases aligning to TRBD1. The CDR3 contains 16 residues. V shed 0 bases, J shed 2 bases, and the junction held 7 bases outside the gene matches. Per the germline V gene, CDR1 is MNHNY and CDR2 is SVGAGI (reference sequence). CDR3 loop: CASSYSRSGTAYEQYF. The CDR3 DNA reads TGTGCCAGCAGTTACTCCCGGTCCGGGACAGCCTACGAGCAGTACTTC.

The rearrangement uses TRBV5-1 and TRBJ2-7, with TRBD1 matching over 10 bases. CDR1 and CDR2 (germline): SGHRS, YFSETQ. The CDR3 extends over 14 amino acids. V dropped 0 bases and J dropped 6; count of bases not matched to a gene: 3. The CDR3 loop reads CASSLETGGGEQYF. CDR3 DNA: TGCGCCAGCAGCTTGGAGACAGGGGGCGGCGAGCAGTACTTC.

V usage is TRBV11-2 and J usage is TRBJ2-3; D perhaps matches TRBD2 (5 bases). The V end was cut by 5 bases, the J end by 4 bases, with 13 bases between. Germline V CDR1 and CDR2: SGHAT, FQNNGV. The CDR3 sequence is 14 residues long. The CDR3 here is CASSPRGSADTQYF. CDR3 sequence (DNA): TGTGCCAGCAGCCCCCGGGGTAGCGCAGATACGCAGTATTTT.

For this clone: At one of its ends the junction is not consistent with the germline gene, which may arise from a read error. This chain links TRBV10-3 with TRBJ1-3; TRBD1 is a possible D gene (5 bases). The CDR3 is 13 residues long. Germline CDR1 is ENHRY and CDR2 is SYGVKD. CDR3 residues: CATSGAGIGTIYF. As DNA, the CDR3 is TGTGCCACCAGTGGGGCGGGTATTGGCACCATATATTTT.

This sequence joins TRBV29-1 and TRBJ2-2, with 7 positions matching TRBD1. Germline trimming cut 5 bases from V and 2 bases from J; bases unmatched to any gene: 5. The CDR3 spans 14 residues. CDR1 is SQVTM and CDR2 is ANQGSEA in the germline V gene. The CDR3: CSVWDRANTGELFF. The CDR3 DNA reads TGCAGCGTTTGGGACAGAGCTAACACCGGGGAGCTGTTTTTT.

The chain employs TRBV28 and TRBJ2-7, with TRBD1 matching over 11 bases. The J segment lost 3 bases and the V segment lost 6 bases, leaving 7 bases of the junction unmatched. Germline values: CDR1 MDHEN, CDR2 SYDVKM. This CDR3 spans 15 amino acids. The CDR3 loop is CASRHGQGAIYEQYF. In DNA form, the CDR3 reads TGTGCCAGCAGACATGGACAGGGGGCAATCTACGAGCAGTACTTC.

Only one count was recorded for this clone. The chain combines TRBV20-1 with TRBJ2-2; no clear D gene. Germline CDR1 and CDR2: DFQATT and SNEGSKA (reference sequence). V shed 7 bases and J shed 5 bases, with 5 bases lying between them. CDR3 length: 10 amino acids. CDR3 nucleotide sequence: TGCAGTGTGGGAACCGGGGAGCTGTTTTTT. It is translated as CSVGTGELFF.

The CDR3 DNA reads as TGCGCCAGCAGCCAATCGACAGAGGTACCCATTCAGTACTTC. This gives the protein CASSQSTEVPIQYF. The chain combines TRBV4-3 with TRBJ2-4; a weak D match, TRBD1 (5 bases). Trimming took 2 bases from V and 9 from J, leaving 14 bases between them. Germline assignment: CDR1 LGHNA and CDR2 YSLEER. The CDR3 is 14 residues long.

This clone was counted a single time. The rearrangement links TRBV19 to TRBJ1-2; possible D gene TRBD1, 5 bases. Germline V gene data show CDR1 as LNHDA and CDR2 as SQIVND (reference sequence). The V gene lost 4 bases and the J gene lost 7 bases, with 22 bases spanning the gap. The CDR3 length is 16 residues. This CDR3 reads CASSNWGTKKLPGYTF. Written as DNA, the CDR3 is TGTGCCAGTAGTAACTGGGGGACCAAGAAGCTTCCTGGCTACACCTTC.

The chain combines TRBV4-2 with TRBJ1-5; D gene uncertain. Germline V lookup: CDR1 LGHNA, CDR2 YNFKEQ. Trimming shortened V by 1 base and J by 5 bases, and 9 bases separated the two germline ends. The CDR3 contains 14 residues. The CDR3 DNA is TGTGCCAGCAGCCAAGGTCGAGGTTATCAGCCCCAGCATTTT. It is translated as CASSQGRGYQPQHF.

The genes are TRBV7-2 and TRBJ2-7; D might be TRBD2 (6 bases). V was trimmed by 0 bases and J by 6 bases, leaving 9 bases between them. This CDR3 contains 13 residues. Germline assignment: CDR1 SGHTA and CDR2 FQGNSA. For the CDR3, the DNA is TGTGCCAGCAGCTTAGCTAGGAGGGGCGAGCAGTACTTC. Encoded protein: CASSLARRGEQYF. The complete variable domain, with remaining parts taken from reference TRBV7-2 and TRBJ2-7, reads GAGVSQSPSNKVTEKGKDVELRCDPISGHTALYWYRQSLGQGLEFLIYFQGNSAPDKSGLPSDRFSAERTGGSVSTLTIQRTQQEDSAVYLCASSLARRGEQYFGPGTRLTVT.

In its sample, this clone was seen once. The CDR3 sequence is CAWSEEELAWGNIQYF. The CDR3 DNA follows: TGTGCCTGGAGTGAAGAGGAGCTAGCGTGGGGAAACATTCAGTACTTC. The V and J genes are TRBV30 and TRBJ2-4; D is perhaps TRBD2 (6 bases). Trimming removed 1 base at V and 6 bases at J, with 19 bases between. The CDR3 is made up of 16 amino acids. The germline V gene has CDR1 GTSNPN and CDR2 SVGIG (reference sequence).

The chain joins TRBV4-1 to TRBJ2-7; 9 bases align to TRBD1. CDR1 and CDR2 (germline): MGHRA, YSYEKL. The length of the CDR3 is 17 residues. The trim removed 2 bases at V and 6 bases at J, leaving 14 bases unmatched. The CDR3, as DNA: TGCGCCAGCAGCCAACTGCAATGGACAGGGGCATGGGGCGAGCAGTACTTC. It translates to CASSQLQWTGAWGEQYF.

This chain uses TRBV7-8 with TRBJ2-5, with D unclear. The germline V and J ends were trimmed by 3 bases and 0 bases, with 2 bases remaining between them. CDR3 length: 12 residues. Germline-derived CDR1 and CDR2 are SGHVS and FQNEAQ. CDR3 DNA: TGTGCCAGCAGCTTGTACCAAGAGACCCAGTACTTC. As protein: CASSLYQETQYF.

J is TRBJ2-2 and V is TRBV7-2; D remains ambiguous. V was shortened by 5 bases and J by 3 bases, with 13 bases between the two germline ends. This CDR3 has 15 amino acids. CDR1 and CDR2 (germline): SGHTA, FQGNSA. Here the CDR3 DNA reads TGTGCCAGCAGCCGCAAGTCCCCCTACACCGGGGAGCTGTTTTTT. It translates to CASSRKSPYTGELFF.

The chain recombines TRBV29-1 with TRBJ2-2; a possible D gene is TRBD1 (6 bases). The CDR3 sequence is 14 residues long. Trimming removed 4 bases at V and 4 bases at J, with 13 bases between. Per germline, CDR1 SQVTM and CDR2 ANQGSEA. The CDR3 nucleotides read TGCAGCGTTGTTAAGGGGGATCCCACCGGGGAGCTGTTTTTT. Translated: CSVVKGDPTGELFF.